This passage covers 31 T cell receptor beta chains from one sample sequenced in a study of blood T cell repertoires in COVID-19 (dated by TCRdb to between 2020 and 2021). The library came from the immunoSEQ multiplex PCR assay. Sourced from immuneACCESS, this table was stored by TCRdb with only in-frame sequences that have V and J called. A share of the clones is absent; for the studies checked, an unresolved V gene accounts for under half, and the remainder has no known explanation. This sample lists approximately 330,000 clones; over 80% were detected once. The biggest ten clones account for roughly a tenth of the sample. Sequencing was carried out using peripheral blood. Every receptor here comes from a man aged 25 to 40 with COVID-19, enrolled during active disease.

This clone has just one count. The chain uses TRBV28 and TRBJ2-3; D perhaps matches TRBD1 (5 bases). The CDR3 totals 13 residues. Trimming left V 5 bases short and J 2 bases short, with 8 bases between. CDR1 is MDHEN, CDR2 SYDVKM, per germline. The CDR3 DNA is TGTGCCAGCAGTCTGACAGCCACAGATACGCAGTATTTT. It codes for CASSLTATDTQYF.

This clone was observed a handful of times. This chain connects TRBV7-9 to TRBJ2-1; no clear D gene. The V and J ends lost 5 bases and 7 bases respectively, with 15 bases between them. The CDR3 contains 14 residues. Germline CDR1 is SEHNR and CDR2 is FQNEAQ (reference sequence). As DNA, the CDR3 is TGTGCCAGCAGCATCCGGCTAGGTACTAATGAGCAGTTCTTC. It codes for CASSIRLGTNEQFF. Complete variable domain (other parts from reference TRBV7-9 and TRBJ2-1): DTGVSQNPRHKITKRGQNVTFRCDPISEHNRLYWYRQTLGQGPEFLTYFQNEAQLEKSRLLSDRFSAERPKGSFSTLEIQRTEQGDSAMYLCASSIRLGTNEQFFGPGTRLTVL.

The gene calls are TRBV7-3 and TRBJ2-7, with D perhaps TRBD2 (6 bases). Trimming left V 2 bases short and J 2 bases short, with 19 bases between. CDR3 length: 17 amino acids. Germline V gene data show CDR1 as SGHTA and CDR2 as FQGTGA. The CDR3 DNA reads as TGTGCCAGCAGCTTACCCCATGGAGGGTCCGACGCCTACGAGCAGTACTTC. Amino acids: CASSLPHGGSDAYEQYF.

V is TRBV12-3 or TRBV12-4 and J is TRBJ1-1; unclear D gene. The V end lost 6 bases, the J end lost 1 base, and 3 bases lay between the germline ends. The CDR3 is made up of 11 amino acids. The chain's CDR3 is CASSRNTEAFF. The DNA of the CDR3 is TGTGCCAGCAGCCGGAACACTGAAGCTTTCTTT.

This chain joins TRBV18 and TRBJ2-1, with 10 bases that match TRBD2. With V trimmed by 6 bases and J by 4 bases, 6 bases remained unmatched. This CDR3 has 15 amino acids. Germline V gene sequence: CDR1 KGHSH, CDR2 LQKENI. In DNA, the CDR3 is TGTGCCAGCTCCCCCGGACTAGCGGATTACAATGAGCAGTTCTTC. This gives the protein CASSPGLADYNEQFF.

The chain is built from TRBV5-1 and TRBJ2-2; a possible D gene is TRBD1 (6 bases). This CDR3 comprises 17 residues. V lost 2 bases and J 8 bases, leaving 22 bases between the germline ends. The V gene's germline CDR1 is SGHRS and CDR2 YFSETQ. CDR3 nucleotides: TGCGCCAGCAGCTTTATCATCGGCGCAGGGGAGATGGGGGAGCTGTTTTTT. Translation gives CASSFIIGAGEMGELFF. The whole variable domain, filled in from reference TRBV5-1 and TRBJ2-2, reads KAGVTQTPRYLIKTRGQQVTLSCSPISGHRSVSWYQQTPGQGLQFLFEYFSETQRNKGNFPGRFSGRQFSNSRSEMNVSTLELGDSALYLCASSFIIGAGEMGELFFGEGSRLTVL.

J is TRBJ1-1 and V is TRBV6-2 or TRBV6-3, with TRBD1 matching 9 bases. The CDR3 totals 13 residues. The V gene's germline CDR1 is MNHEY and CDR2 SVGEGT. V lost 4 bases to trimming and J lost 4 bases; unmatched junction nucleotides: 1. The CDR3, as DNA: TGTGCCAGCAGTTGGGGACAGGGCACTGAAGCTTTCTTT. Protein sequence: CASSWGQGTEAFF.

As to this clone: The sample carries other DNA sequences with the same CDR3. The chain links TRBV29-1 to TRBJ1-1, with 7 bases lining up with TRBD1. The CDR3 is made up of 12 amino acids. The germline V gene has CDR1 SQVTM and CDR2 ANQGSEA. V was clipped by 4 bases and J by 1 base; unmatched bases: 0. Here the CDR3 DNA reads TGCAGCGTTGGGACAGGGAACACTGAAGCTTTCTTT. Amino acid sequence: CSVGTGNTEAFF.

The chain combines TRBV24-1 with TRBJ1-2; D is perhaps TRBD1 (5 bases). This CDR3 is built from 13 residues. Trimming took off 4 bases at V and 5 bases at J, with 10 bases between the two ends. Germline CDR1 reads KGHDR; CDR2 reads SFDVKD. The CDR3 DNA reads TGTGCCACCAGTGACCCGTCAGGGTATGGCTACACCTTC. Translation: CATSDPSGYGYTF.

The rearrangement joins TRBV19 to TRBJ2-4; D possibly corresponds to TRBD1 (6 bases). Germline assignment: CDR1 LNHDA and CDR2 SQIVND (reference sequence). This CDR3 comprises 12 residues. Trimming removed 8 bases at V and 7 bases at J, with 12 bases between. The CDR3 loop reads CASGTRANIQYF. The CDR3, as DNA: TGTGCCAGTGGGACAAGGGCCAACATTCAGTACTTC.

This clone occurred once. The genes are TRBV5-1 and TRBJ2-1, with 9 bases lining up with TRBD1. The CDR3 spans 15 residues. CDR1 and CDR2 (germline): SGHRS, YFSETQ. Unmatched junction bases numbered 9, after V lost 4 bases and J lost 7 bases. CDR3 residues: CASSPGQGIENEQFF. As DNA, the CDR3 is TGCGCCAGCAGCCCGGGACAGGGAATTGAGAATGAGCAGTTCTTC.

V and J are TRBV28 and TRBJ2-3; 9 bases are a match to TRBD2. J lost 6 bases, V lost 8 bases, and 12 bases had no gene match. The CDR3 runs 15 residues. Germline-derived CDR1 and CDR2 are MDHEN and SYDVKM. DNA of the CDR3: TGTGCCAGCCGCCTCGGCGGGAGGGCCGGGGATACGCAGTATTTT. Its protein is CASRLGGRAGDTQYF.

The chain combines TRBV6-2 or TRBV6-3 with TRBJ1-1; 7 bases are a match to TRBD1. The germline V gene encodes CDR1 MNHEY and CDR2 SVGEGT. The CDR3 covers 14 residues. Trimming at V came to 6 bases and at J to 9 bases, leaving 13 bases not matched to a gene. In nucleotides, the CDR3 is TGTGCCAGCAGCCGCGGCCCGGACAGGTCTCAAGCTTTCTTT. Translating gives CASSRGPDRSQAFF.

The rearrangement links TRBV7-6 to TRBJ2-1, with D possibly matching TRBD1 (6 bases). Trimming pared 1 base from V and 6 bases from J, leaving 13 bases between. The CDR3 extends over 15 amino acids. Germline-derived CDR1 and CDR2 are SGHVS and FNYEAQ. The CDR3 DNA sequence: TGTGCCAGCAGCTTAGTTGGTTGGGACACCAATGAGCAGTTCTTC. It encodes CASSLVGWDTNEQFF.

The V gene is TRBV30, the J gene TRBJ2-7; D is possibly TRBD2 (5 bases). V was pared by 5 bases and J by 3 bases, with 17 bases between. The germline CDR1 and CDR2 sequences are GTSNPN and SVGIG (reference sequence). The CDR3 sequence is 14 residues long. CDR3 in DNA: TGTGCCTGGGGACTCCGCGCACACAGCTACGAGCAGTACTTC. Translation gives CAWGLRAHSYEQYF.

The chain recombines TRBV7-6 with TRBJ2-3; 8 positions agree with TRBD1. The CDR3 covers 11 residues. V shed 4 bases and J 12 bases; nucleotides not matched to a gene: 3. Germline CDR1 reads SGHVS; CDR2 reads FNYEAQ. The CDR3 nucleotides read TGTGCCAGCAGCTCTGGACAGGGTCAGTATTTT. As protein: CASSSGQGQYF.

The V gene is TRBV19, the J gene TRBJ1-3, with unresolved D. The V and J ends lost 4 bases and 0 bases respectively, with 7 bases between them. Looked up from germline, CDR1 is LNHDA and CDR2 is SQIVND (reference sequence). This CDR3 spans 14 amino acids. Here the CDR3 reads CASSTGSSGNTIYF. DNA of the CDR3: TGTGCCAGTAGTACCGGGAGCTCTGGAAACACCATATATTTT. Combining the CDR3 with reference TRBV19 and TRBJ1-3 gives the whole variable domain DGGITQSPKYLFRKEGQNVTLSCEQNLNHDAMYWYRQDPGQGLRLIYYSQIVNDFQKGDIAEGYSVSREKKESFPLTVTSAQKNPTAFYLCASSTGSSGNTIYFGEGSWLTVV.

The V gene is TRBV7-9, the J gene TRBJ2-7; 9 nucleotides agree with TRBD1. Trimming cost V 5 bases and J 5 bases; bases outside gene matches: 7. Germline CDR1 reads SEHNR; CDR2 reads FQNEAQ (reference sequence). CDR3 length: 14 amino acids. As DNA, the CDR3 is TGTGCCAGCAGCCTGGGACAGGGAAGCCACGAGCAGTACTTC. This gives the protein CASSLGQGSHEQYF. Full variable domain (remainder filled in from reference TRBV7-9 and TRBJ2-7): DTGVSQNPRHKITKRGQNVTFRCDPISEHNRLYWYRQTLGQGPEFLTYFQNEAQLEKSRLLSDRFSAERPKGSFSTLEIQRTEQGDSAMYLCASSLGQGSHEQYFGPGTRLTVT.

The chain carries TRBV7-6 and TRBJ1-1, with D tentatively TRBD1 (6 bases). The CDR3 has 16 residues. Germline CDR1 SGHVS, CDR2 FNYEAQ. V gave up 5 bases and J gave up 1 base, with 17 bases separating them. CDR3 sequence reads: CASSTLIGQTNTEAFF. As DNA, the CDR3 is TGTGCCAGCAGCACGCTTATCGGACAGACGAACACTGAAGCTTTCTTT. The complete variable domain, with remaining parts taken from reference TRBV7-6 and TRBJ1-1, reads GAGVSQSPRYKVTKRGQDVALRCDPISGHVSLYWYRQALGQGPEFLTYFNYEAQQDKSGLPNDRFSAERPEGSISTLTIQRTEQRDSAMYRCASSTLIGQTNTEAFFGQGTRLTVV.

The chain combines TRBV6-6 with TRBJ2-3; 9 bases are a match to TRBD2. Germline CDR1 reads MNHNY; CDR2 reads SVGAGI (reference sequence). The CDR3 loop spans 15 amino acids. Germline trimming cut 2 bases from V and 4 bases from J; bases unmatched to any gene: 4. Here the CDR3 DNA reads TGTGCCAGCAGTTACGCGGGGGGGGTGGCAGATACGCAGTATTTT. Its translation: CASSYAGGVADTQYF.

The chain combines TRBV5-6 with TRBJ2-5, with 10 bases fitting TRBD1. Trimming took 1 base from V and 4 from J; bases not matched to a gene: 4. The germline gives CDR1 SGHDT, CDR2 YYEEEE. The CDR3 has 15 amino acids. The CDR3, as DNA: TGTGCCAGCAGCTTGAGGGGGACAGGGGTAGAGACCCAGTACTTC. This translates into CASSLRGTGVETQYF.

V usage is TRBV18 and J usage is TRBJ1-3; D unresolved. The CDR3 covers 13 residues. The V gene's germline CDR1 is KGHSH and CDR2 LQKENI. V shed 3 bases and J shed 3 bases, with 6 bases lying between them. This CDR3 is CASSPGSGNTIYF. The CDR3 nucleotides are TGTGCCAGCTCACCGGGGAGTGGAAACACCATATATTTT.

The rearrangement joins TRBV19 to TRBJ2-7, with D hard to call. The V gene's germline CDR1 is LNHDA and CDR2 SQIVND (reference sequence). This CDR3 is built from 13 residues. V lost 6 bases to trimming and J lost 1 base, with 10 bases between them. The CDR3 loop is CASRGPQSYEQYF. The CDR3 DNA is TGTGCCAGTAGGGGCCCTCAATCCTACGAGCAGTACTTC.

The chain has TRBV19 and TRBJ1-2, with no clear D. This CDR3 region has 14 residues. The germline CDR1 and CDR2 sequences are LNHDA and SQIVND (reference sequence). V lost 3 bases to trimming and J lost 8 bases, with 16 bases between them. The CDR3 here is CASSIWPGSRGYTF. The CDR3 nucleotides read TGTGCCAGTAGTATTTGGCCCGGGTCCCGGGGCTACACCTTC.

The count of this clone is one. The V call is TRBV3-1 (or the pseudogene TRBV3-2), the J call TRBJ2-7; D is perhaps TRBD2 (7 bases). This CDR3 comprises 13 residues. The V and J ends lost 7 bases and 7 bases respectively, with 17 bases between them. Germline V gene data show CDR1 as LGHDT and CDR2 as YNNKEL (reference sequence). CDR3 DNA: TGTGCCAGCACCAGGGGAGGGGAATATGAGCAGTACTTC. Amino acid sequence: CASTRGGEYEQYF.

V and J are TRBV30 and TRBJ2-1; 11 bases are a match to TRBD2. The V gene end was trimmed by 1 base and the J gene end by 4 bases; junction bases not matched to a gene: 9. Per germline, CDR1 GTSNPN and CDR2 SVGIG (reference sequence). The CDR3 totals 17 residues. CDR3: CAWSEGLAELYYNEQFF. The CDR3 bases are TGTGCCTGGAGTGAGGGACTAGCGGAACTTTATTACAATGAGCAGTTCTTC.

The CDR3 here is CASSEDIGLAGQYEQYF. The CDR3 coding sequence is TGTGCCAGCAGTGAAGATATTGGGCTAGCGGGGCAGTACGAGCAGTACTTC. The chain joins TRBV6-1 to TRBJ2-7; 9 bases fit TRBD2. This CDR3 has 17 amino acids. Germline values: CDR1 MNHNS, CDR2 SASEGT. The trim removed 1 base at V and 4 bases at J, leaving 11 bases unmatched.

The chain carries TRBV6-5 and TRBJ1-1; possible D gene TRBD1, 6 bases. Germline V gene sequence: CDR1 MNHEY, CDR2 SVGAGI. The V end was cut by 6 bases, the J end by 0 bases, with 11 bases between. This CDR3 has 14 residues. The CDR3 nucleotides are TGTGCCAGCAGATTCACAGGGCTGAACACTGAAGCTTTCTTT. Residues: CASRFTGLNTEAFF.

This clone was seen once. This sequence joins TRBV3-1 (or the pseudogene TRBV3-2) and TRBJ2-7; D might be TRBD1 (5 bases). V was pared by 5 bases and J by 0 bases, with 17 bases between. Germline V lookup: CDR1 LGHDT, CDR2 YNNKEL (reference sequence). The CDR3 length is 16 residues. Here the CDR3 DNA reads TGTGCCAGCAGCTATTTTGGGGCTCTGAGCTCCTACGAGCAGTACTTC. Its protein product is CASSYFGALSSYEQYF.

J is TRBJ1-3 and V is TRBV19; D unresolved. Trimming stripped 6 bases from V and 1 base from J, with 13 bases between. Germline V gene lookup returns CDR1 LNHDA and CDR2 SQIVND (reference sequence). This CDR3 spans 15 amino acids. The CDR3 sequence: CASSPESRSGNTIYF. DNA for the CDR3: TGTGCCAGTAGCCCGGAGAGCCGATCTGGAAACACCATATATTTT. The full variable domain, completed using reference TRBV19 and TRBJ1-3, is DGGITQSPKYLFRKEGQNVTLSCEQNLNHDAMYWYRQDPGQGLRLIYYSQIVNDFQKGDIAEGYSVSREKKESFPLTVTSAQKNPTAFYLCASSPESRSGNTIYFGEGSWLTVV.

A word on this clone: This same CDR3 is encoded by further DNA sequences in the sample. The V gene is TRBV28, the J gene TRBJ2-7; 7 nucleotides match TRBD2. CDR3 size: 14 residues. Germline assignment: CDR1 MDHEN and CDR2 SYDVKM. Trimming at V came to 3 bases and at J to 1 base, leaving 3 bases not matched to a gene. The CDR3 DNA is TGTGCCAGCAGTTTTGAGCGGGATTCCTACGAGCAGTACTTC. This translates into CASSFERDSYEQYF.